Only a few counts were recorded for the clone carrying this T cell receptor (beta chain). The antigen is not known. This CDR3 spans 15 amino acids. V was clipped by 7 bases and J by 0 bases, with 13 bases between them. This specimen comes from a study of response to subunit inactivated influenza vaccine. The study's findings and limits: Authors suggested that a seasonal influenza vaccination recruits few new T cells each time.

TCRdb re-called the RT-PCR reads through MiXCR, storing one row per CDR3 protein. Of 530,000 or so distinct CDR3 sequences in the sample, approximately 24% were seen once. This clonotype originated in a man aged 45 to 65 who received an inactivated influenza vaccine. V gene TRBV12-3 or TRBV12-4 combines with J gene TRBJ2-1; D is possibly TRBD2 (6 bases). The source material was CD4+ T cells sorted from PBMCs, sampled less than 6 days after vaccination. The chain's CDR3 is CASTRLESSYNEQFF. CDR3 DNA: TGTGCCAGCACCAGACTAGAGAGCTCCTACAATGAGCAGTTCTTC.